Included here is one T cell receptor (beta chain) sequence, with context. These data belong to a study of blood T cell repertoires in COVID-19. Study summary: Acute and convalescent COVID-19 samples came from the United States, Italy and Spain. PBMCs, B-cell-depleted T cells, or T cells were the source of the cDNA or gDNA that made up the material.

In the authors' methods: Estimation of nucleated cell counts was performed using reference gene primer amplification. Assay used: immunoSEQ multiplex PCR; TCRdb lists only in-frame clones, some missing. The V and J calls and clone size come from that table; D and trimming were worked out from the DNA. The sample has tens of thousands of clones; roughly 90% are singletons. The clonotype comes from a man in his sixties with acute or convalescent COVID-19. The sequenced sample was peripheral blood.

The CDR3 DNA follows: TGTGCCAGCAGCCCCCTGGGACAGATGAACACTGAAGCTTTCTTT. This sequence encodes CASSPLGQMNTEAFF. V is TRBV9 and J is TRBJ1-1, with 7 bases identical to TRBD1. Per the germline V gene, CDR1 is SGDLS and CDR2 is YYNGEE. The CDR3 has 15 residues. V gave up 4 bases and J gave up 0 bases; unmatched junction bases: 6.